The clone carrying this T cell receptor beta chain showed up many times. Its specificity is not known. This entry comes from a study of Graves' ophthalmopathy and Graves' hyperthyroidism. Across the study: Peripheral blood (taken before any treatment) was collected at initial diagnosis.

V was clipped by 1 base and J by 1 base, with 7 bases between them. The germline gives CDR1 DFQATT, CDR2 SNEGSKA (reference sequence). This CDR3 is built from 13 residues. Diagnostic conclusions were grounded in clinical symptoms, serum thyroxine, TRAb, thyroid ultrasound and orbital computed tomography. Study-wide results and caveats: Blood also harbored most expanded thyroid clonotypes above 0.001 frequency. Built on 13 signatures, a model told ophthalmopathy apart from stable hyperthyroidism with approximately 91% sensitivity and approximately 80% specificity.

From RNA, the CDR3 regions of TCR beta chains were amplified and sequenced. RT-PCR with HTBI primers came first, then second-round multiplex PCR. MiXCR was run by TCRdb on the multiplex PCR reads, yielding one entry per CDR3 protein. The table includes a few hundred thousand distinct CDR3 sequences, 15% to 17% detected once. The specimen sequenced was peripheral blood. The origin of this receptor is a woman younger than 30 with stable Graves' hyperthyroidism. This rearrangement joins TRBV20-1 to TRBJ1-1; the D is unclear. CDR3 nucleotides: TGCAGTGCTAGAGGGGTCGAGAACACTGAAGCTTTCTTT. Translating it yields CSARGVENTEAFF.